The rows below give T cell receptor beta chains drawn from one sample of a study of blood T cell repertoires in COVID-19. Profiled with immunoSEQ multiplex PCR; TCRdb holds only in-frame clones, not every one. The sample includes around 46,000 clones, approximately 85% of them seen just once. Sequencing was done on a sample of peripheral blood. The receptors were gathered from a middle-aged man with acute or convalescent COVID-19. Each CDR3 is given with its conserved first and last residue. The D gene is left open where the match is weak. Part of the rows lack a size; the others show once, few, many or a class for expanded clones.

>TRBJ2-4|TRBV19|NA|TRBD2
CASRRRTSGGSGRNFNIQYF
TGTGCCAGTAGGCGCCGGACTAGCGGGGGCAGTGGGCGGAATTTTAACATTCAGTACTTC
>TRBJ1-2|TRBV4-1|NA|NA
CASSQGRQISNYGYTF
TGCGCCAGCAGCCAAGGCCGACAGATCTCCAACTATGGCTACACCTTC
>TRBJ2-5|TRBV18|NA|NA
CASSPNLQETQYF
TGTGCCAGCTCACCTAACCTACAAGAGACCCAGTACTTC
>TRBJ2-7|TRBV6-6|NA|TRBD2
CASSRLAGSSYEQYF
TGTGCCAGCAGTAGACTAGCGGGGAGCTCCTACGAGCAGTACTTC
>TRBJ2-3|TRBV6-2/TRBV6-3|NA|TRBD1
CASSRQGLADTQYF
TGTGCCAGCAGCCGACAGGGCTTGGCAGATACGCAGTATTTT
>TRBJ1-1|TRBV6-6|NA|NA
CASSYGAKNTEAFF
TGTGCCAGCAGTTATGGGGCGAAGAACACTGAAGCTTTCTTT
>TRBJ1-6|TRBV6-5|NA|NA
CASSFDRNSPLHF
TGTGCCAGCAGTTTTGACAGGAATTCACCCCTCCACTTT
>TRBJ2-2|TRBV12-3/TRBV12-4|once|TRBD1
CASSRTGGMELFF
TGTGCCAGCAGTCGGACAGGGGGGATGGAGCTGTTTTTT
>TRBJ1-2|TRBV3-1/TRBV3-2|NA|TRBD1
CASSPLGQGNGYTF
TGTGCCAGCAGCCCGTTGGGACAGGGCAATGGCTACACCTTC
>TRBJ2-2|TRBV2|few|TRBD1
CASSRGPNTGELFF
TGTGCCAGCTCAAGGGGGCCCAACACCGGGGAGCTGTTTTTT
>TRBJ2-1|TRBV11-2|NA|TRBD2
CASRRAGGDNEQFF
TGTGCCAGCAGAAGAGCGGGGGGGGACAATGAGCAGTTCTTC